The 9 T cell receptor beta chains reported below all come from one sample, sequenced in a study of CD4 T cells in relation to SARS-CoV-2 and coronaviruses. Before the COVID-19 pandemic, during about 2011-2019, CD4+ T cells were taken from unexposed donors. CD4+ T cells were isolated from the cells after 10 days of culture. Using immunoSEQ multiplex PCR, the repertoire was profiled, and TCRdb retains in-frame clones only, with some absent. The sample has about 17,000 clones, approximately 80% seen once; the top ten hold roughly a tenth. What these receptors recognize is not known. The sample taken for sequencing was CD4+ T cells from PBMCs, cultured in vitro. The receptors come from a human donor in good health.

J is TRBJ2-3 and V is TRBV4-3; D is uncertain. CDR3 length: 16 amino acids. Per germline, CDR1 LGHNA and CDR2 YSLEER. The V end lost 2 bases, the J end lost 1 base, and 13 bases lay between the germline ends. CDR3 region: CASSQSSKVGTDTQYF. The CDR3 bases are TGCGCCAGCAGCCAATCGTCGAAAGTGGGCACAGATACGCAGTATTTT.

This clone was counted a few times. V gene TRBV14 combines with J gene TRBJ2-7, with 7 bases lining up with TRBD1. Germline CDR1 and CDR2: SGHDN and FVKESK. The ends lost 4 bases at V and 3 bases at J; junction bases unmatched: 9. The length of the CDR3 is 15 residues. The CDR3: CASSRNRDSIYEQYF. CDR3 DNA sequence: TGTGCCAGCAGCCGTAACCGGGACAGTATCTACGAGCAGTACTTC.

This sequence joins TRBV5-1 and TRBJ2-5, with 15 nucleotides matching TRBD2. The CDR3 consists of 17 residues. V was clipped by 0 bases and J by 4 bases; unmatched bases: 4. Looked up from germline, CDR1 is SGHRS and CDR2 is YFSETQ. The CDR3 loop reads CASSLEGLAGGRETQYF. The CDR3 nucleotides read TGCGCCAGCAGCTTGGAGGGACTAGCGGGAGGAAGAGAGACCCAGTACTTC.

In its sample, this clone was seen once. At the DNA level, this CDR3 is encoded by other sequences in the same sample as well. The chain uses TRBV27 and TRBJ2-7, with a tentative D call TRBD1 (6 bases). Germline lookup yields CDR1 MNHEY and CDR2 SMNVEV (reference sequence). The CDR3 contains 16 residues. The V and J ends lost 5 bases and 1 base respectively, with 18 bases between them. The CDR3 sequence is CASSPLTGLLSYEQYF. In DNA, the CDR3 is TGTGCCAGCAGTCCCTTGACAGGCCTCTTATCCTACGAGCAGTACTTC.

The chain uses TRBV7-2 and TRBJ1-4; D gene uncertain. Trimming cost V 2 bases and J 0 bases, with 4 bases left between them. The CDR3 is 14 residues long. In germline, CDR1 is SGHTA, CDR2 FQGNSA. CDR3 in DNA: TGTGCCAGCAGCTTACAGGCAACTAATGAAAAACTGTTTTTT. Its translation: CASSLQATNEKLFF.

The rearrangement uses TRBV2 and TRBJ1-1; a weak D match, TRBD1 (5 bases). CDR1 is SNHLY, CDR2 FYNNEI, per germline. The CDR3 covers 13 residues. Trimming took 11 bases from V and 0 from J, leaving 13 bases between them. The DNA for the CDR3 is TGTGCCTTTAGGGGAGGGGTGAACACTGAAGCTTTCTTT. Translation: CAFRGGVNTEAFF.

The chain recombines TRBV4-2 with TRBJ1-2; D perhaps matches TRBD1 (6 bases). The CDR3 contains 16 residues. Trimming cost V 0 bases and J 2 bases, with 13 bases left between them. Looked up from germline, CDR1 is LGHNA and CDR2 is YNFKEQ. CDR3 in DNA: TGTGCCAGCAGCCAAGATCCAGGGGCAGGGAACTATGGCTACACCTTC. It encodes CASSQDPGAGNYGYTF.

The chain recombines TRBV6-5 with TRBJ2-7; 9 nucleotides align to TRBD1. Germline V CDR1 and CDR2: MNHEY, SVGAGI. The CDR3 sequence is 15 residues long. V was pared by 4 bases and J by 4 bases, with 8 bases of the junction left unmatched. CDR3 protein: CASSSTGTGSYEQYF. The CDR3 DNA is TGTGCCAGCAGTTCCACCGGGACAGGGTCGTACGAGCAGTACTTC.

This chain uses TRBV21-1 with TRBJ2-3; TRBD2 was called by the table and not checked on the DNA. TRBV21-1 is reported as a pseudogene. The CDR3 sequence is 17 residues long. The CDR3 DNA follows: TGTGCCAGCAGCAAAGAGGGGCGGGAGCTAGGCACAGATACGCAGTATTTT. Its protein product is CASSKEGRELGTDTQYF.